Below, 11 T cell receptor beta chains from the same sample are listed, as sequenced in a study of T cell changes during pregnancy in multiple sclerosis. Assay: immunoSEQ multiplex PCR; the TCRdb copy retains only in-frame clones and omits some. The sample has over 100,000 clones; roughly 92% are singletons. Sequenced here: peripheral blood, sampled in the third trimester of pregnancy. The receptors were sampled from a female donor with multiple sclerosis, enrolled in a pregnancy study.

The genes are TRBV25-1 and TRBJ1-4; TRBD1 aligns across 9 bases. This CDR3 spans 14 amino acids. Germline V lookup: CDR1 MGHDK, CDR2 SYGVNS. V lost 5 bases and J lost 8; bases outside the gene matches: 6. The CDR3 reads CASSFGQGREKLFF. CDR3 nucleotide sequence: TGTGCCAGCAGTTTCGGACAGGGGAGGGAAAAACTGTTTTTT.

This rearrangement joins TRBV10-3 to TRBJ2-1, with 12 bases identical to TRBD2. Germline trimming cut 6 bases from V and 0 bases from J; bases unmatched to any gene: 9. This CDR3 contains 18 residues. Germline V gene sequence: CDR1 ENHRY, CDR2 SYGVKD. CDR3 protein: CAIRGGLAGSVSYNEQFF. In nucleotides, the CDR3 is TGTGCCATCAGGGGAGGACTAGCGGGATCGGTCTCCTACAATGAGCAGTTCTTC.

This sequence joins TRBV18 and TRBJ1-1; the D gene is possibly TRBD1 (6 bases). Per the germline V gene, CDR1 is KGHSH and CDR2 is LQKENI. The V end was cut by 3 bases, the J end by 4 bases, with 15 bases between. The CDR3 runs 15 residues. CDR3 amino acids: CASSPLNDRRTEAFF. CDR3 DNA sequence: TGTGCCAGCTCACCCCTCAATGACAGGCGCACTGAAGCTTTCTTT. The full variable domain, rest sourced from reference TRBV18 and TRBJ1-1, is NAGVMQNPRHLVRRRGQEARLRCSPMKGHSHVYWYRQLPEEGLKFMVYLQKENIIDESGMPKERFSAEFPKEGPSILRIQQVVRGDSAAYFCASSPLNDRRTEAFFGQGTRLTVV.

Turning to this clone: Other DNA sequences in this sample translate to the same CDR3. V usage is TRBV7-3 and J usage is TRBJ2-7; maybe TRBD2 (6 bases). There are 13 residues in the CDR3. The germline V and J ends were trimmed by 5 bases and 5 bases, with 13 bases remaining between them. The germline V gene has CDR1 SGHTA and CDR2 FQGTGA. This chain's CDR3 is CASSPGGRNEQYF. CDR3 in DNA: TGTGCCAGCAGCCCCGGGGGTAGGAACGAGCAGTACTTC. Drawing the rest from reference TRBV7-3 and TRBJ2-7, the complete variable domain is GAGVSQTPSNKVTEKGKYVELRCDPISGHTALYWYRQSLGQGPEFLIYFQGTGAADDSGLPNDRFFAVRPEGSVSTLKIQRTERGDSAVYLCASSPGGRNEQYFGPGTRLTVT.

The V and J genes are TRBV19 and TRBJ2-5; 7 bases are a match to TRBD1. The CDR3 totals 13 residues. The V gene's germline CDR1 is LNHDA and CDR2 SQIVND (reference sequence). After removal of 2 bases from V and 4 bases from J, the junction contained 1 base not matched to a gene. CDR3 protein: CASSITGVETQYF. CDR3 bases: TGTGCCAGTAGTATAACAGGGGTAGAGACCCAGTACTTC.

This clone was counted once. The chain employs TRBV7-6 and TRBJ2-1; perhaps TRBD1 as D (6 bases). The CDR3 consists of 16 residues. Germline CDR1 SGHVS, CDR2 FNYEAQ. V lost 4 bases to trimming and J lost 3 bases, with 16 bases between them. CDR3 sequence reads: CASSSGGSFHYNEQFF. For the CDR3, the DNA is TGTGCCAGCAGCTCTGGGGGCTCATTCCACTACAATGAGCAGTTCTTC.

The V call is TRBV5-1, the J call TRBJ1-2; D is possibly TRBD1 (5 bases). The length of the CDR3 is 17 residues. Per the germline V gene, CDR1 is SGHRS and CDR2 is YFSETQ. Trimming pared 0 bases from V and 5 bases from J, leaving 20 bases between. The CDR3, as DNA: TGCGCCAGCAGCTTGGACGGTAGCACAGGCCTTCAGTATGGCTACACCTTC. It specifies CASSLDGSTGLQYGYTF.

V gene TRBV5-1 combines with J gene TRBJ1-2; no clear D gene. This CDR3 is built from 11 residues. Germline V gene lookup returns CDR1 SGHRS and CDR2 YFSETQ. The V end lost 3 bases, the J end lost 8 bases, and 8 bases lay between the germline ends. CDR3 in amino acids: CASSSREGYTF. CDR3 DNA: TGCGCCAGCAGCTCGAGGGAGGGCTACACCTTC.

This chain connects TRBV7-6 to TRBJ1-2, with no clear D. V was shortened by 2 bases and J by 4 bases, with 8 bases between the two germline ends. This CDR3 is built from 13 residues. The germline CDR1 and CDR2 sequences are SGHVS and FNYEAQ. Written as DNA, the CDR3 is TGTGCCAGCAGCTTAACTATAGGCTATGGCTACACCTTC. Amino acid sequence: CASSLTIGYGYTF.

J is TRBJ2-1 and V is TRBV5-1, with D possibly TRBD2 on 5 matching bases. The V end was cut by 5 bases, the J end by 2 bases, with 14 bases between. This CDR3 has 15 amino acids. Germline loops: CDR1 SGHRS, CDR2 YFSETQ. The CDR3, as DNA: TGCGCCAGCAGGTTTGAGGGTAGAACCTACAATGAGCAGTTCTTC. It translates to CASRFEGRTYNEQFF.

Concerning this clone: One end of the junction is discordant with germline, which a read error may explain. This same CDR3 is encoded by further DNA sequences in the sample. The CDR3 nucleotides read TGTGCCAGTAGTGGGGACAGGAACACTGAAGCTTTCTTT. The encoded protein is CASSGDRNTEAFF. The rearrangement joins TRBV6-1 to TRBJ1-1; 7 bases line up with TRBD1. Germline V gives CDR1 MNHNS, CDR2 SASEGT. The CDR3 loop spans 13 amino acids.